This TCR beta chain appears in the sequencing data of a study of cytotoxic CD8 clonotypes in ibrutinib-treated CLL. Study-level points and caveats: Public clonotypes (which were uncommon) either contracted or remained stable on treatment. Clonality increased with ibrutinib response but returned toward baseline at progression. Sustained-remission and progressing patients were not sampled at matched times.

Sequenced by immunoSEQ multiplex PCR; TCRdb stores in-frame clones only, minus some. The sample lists about 300,000 clones, around 77% occurring once. Trimming pared 3 bases from V and 3 bases from J, leaving 9 bases between. Germline CDR1 and CDR2: LNHDA and SQIVND (reference sequence). The CDR3 contains 13 residues. Worth noting for this clone: Its antigen is not known.

This specimen consisted of PBMCs, obtained at disease progression, from a patient treated with ibrutinib. This chain joins TRBV19 and TRBJ2-7; no clear D. The receptor was isolated from a human donor with chronic lymphocytic leukemia. CDR3 in amino acids: CASSMVANYEQYF. The DNA for the CDR3 is TGTGCCAGTAGTATGGTCGCCAACTACGAGCAGTACTTC.